The 21 T cell receptor beta chains below come from one sample, sequenced in a study of blood T cells in healthy people across ages. A sample-barcoded 5' primer and a J-beta primer mix were used in a second PCR of roughly 6 to 11 cycles. One entry per CDR3 protein, called by TCRdb with MiXCR from the 5' RACE reads. The repertoire holds fewer than 900,000 distinct CDR3 sequences, with approximately 43% as singletons. The sequencing input was blood. These receptors were obtained from a woman aged 55-69 years in good health.

This chain uses TRBV5-6 with TRBJ2-1, with 10 bases that match TRBD1. Germline assignment: CDR1 SGHDT and CDR2 YYEEEE. Trimming at V came to 1 base and at J to 8 bases, leaving 9 bases not matched to a gene. CDR3 length: 16 amino acids. CDR3 nucleotides: TGTGCCAGCAGCTTGTCGGCGGGACAGGGGTGGCATGAGCAGTTCTTC. Translated: CASSLSAGQGWHEQFF. The full variable domain, with the rest looked up from reference TRBV5-6 and TRBJ2-1, is DAGVTQSPTHLIKTRGQQVTLRCSPKSGHDTVSWYQQALGQGPQFIFQYYEEEERQRGNFPDRFSGHQFPNYSSELNVNALLLGDSALYLCASSLSAGQGWHEQFFGPGTRLTVL.

The CDR3 region is CASSPGTYTPQYF. CDR3 in DNA: TGTGCCAGCAGCCCAGGGACCTACACCCCGCAGTACTTC. J is TRBJ2-5 and V is TRBV11-2, with D perhaps being TRBD1 or TRBD2 (5 bases each). This CDR3 is built from 13 residues. The germline CDR1 and CDR2 sequences are SGHAT and FQNNGV. Trimming stripped 5 bases from V and 11 bases from J, with 18 bases between.

This chain links TRBV5-1 with TRBJ2-1; 7 bases are a match to TRBD2. Germline values: CDR1 SGHRS, CDR2 YFSETQ. V shed 4 bases and J 0 bases; nucleotides not matched to a gene: 13. The CDR3 is 18 residues long. The DNA for the CDR3 is TGCGCCAGCAGCCCCGGGGTTAGCGGGTGGAGCTCCTACAATGAGCAGTTCTTC. As protein: CASSPGVSGWSSYNEQFF. Full variable domain (missing parts from reference TRBV5-1 and TRBJ2-1): KAGVTQTPRYLIKTRGQQVTLSCSPISGHRSVSWYQQTPGQGLQFLFEYFSETQRNKGNFPGRFSGRQFSNSRSEMNVSTLELGDSALYLCASSPGVSGWSSYNEQFFGPGTRLTVL.

V usage is TRBV6-2 or TRBV6-3 and J usage is TRBJ2-3, with D possibly called TRBD1 or TRBD2 (5 bases each). CDR3 length equals 17 residues. V was shortened by 0 bases and J by 0 bases, with 13 bases between the two germline ends. The germline V gene has CDR1 MNHEY and CDR2 SVGEGT. CDR3 protein: CASSYSTGGRSTDTQYF. The DNA for the CDR3 is TGTGCCAGCAGTTACTCGACTGGGGGTCGGAGCACAGATACGCAGTATTTT.

This clonotype was seen a few times. At one end, the junction sequence differs from germline, possibly due to a read error. The J gene is TRBJ2-1, the V gene TRBV7-2, with 7 bases fitting TRBD2. This CDR3 region has 17 residues. The V gene's germline CDR1 is SGHTA and CDR2 FQGNSA. This chain's CDR3 is CASSLAPSGVSYNEQFF. The DNA of the CDR3 is TGTGCCAGCAGCCTAGCGCCGAGCGGGGTCTCCTACAATGAGCAGTTCTTC.

This chain connects TRBV5-1 to TRBJ2-7; 8 bases fit TRBD1. The length of the CDR3 is 14 residues. J was trimmed by 2 bases and V by 6 bases; bases with no gene match: 7. Germline-derived CDR1 and CDR2 are SGHRS and YFSETQ. The CDR3 sequence: CASKDETGAYEQYF. DNA of the CDR3: TGCGCCAGCAAAGATGAGACAGGGGCCTACGAGCAGTACTTC.

This clonotype was counted at least ten times. The chain joins TRBV3-1 to TRBJ2-7; tentatively, D is TRBD1 (6 bases). Trimming removed 3 bases at V and 3 bases at J, with 6 bases between. The CDR3 loop spans 12 amino acids. CDR1 is LGHDT, CDR2 YNNKEL, per germline (reference sequence). The CDR3 coding sequence is TGTGCCAGCAGCCACAGGGGCTACGAGCAGTACTTC. Protein sequence: CASSHRGYEQYF.

CDR3 sequence reads: CASSQEFGTSGAYEQYF. The DNA for the CDR3 is TGTGCCAGCAGCCAAGAGTTTGGGACTAGCGGTGCCTACGAGCAGTACTTC. The gene calls are TRBV4-2 and TRBJ2-7; 11 nucleotides match TRBD2. With 0 bases clipped from V and 2 bases from J, the junction kept 6 bases outside the gene matches. CDR1 LGHNA and CDR2 YNFKEQ come from the germline V gene. The CDR3 consists of 17 residues.

The gene calls are TRBV25-1 and TRBJ2-3, with TRBD2 identical over 9 bases. Germline CDR1 and CDR2: MGHDK and SYGVNS. V shed 0 bases and J 2 bases; nucleotides not matched to a gene: 6. This CDR3 spans 17 amino acids. In nucleotides, the CDR3 is TGTGCCAGCAGTGAATACGCTAGCGGGACCCTCACAGATACGCAGTATTTT. It codes for CASSEYASGTLTDTQYF.

The chain links TRBV4-2 to TRBJ2-7; D possibly corresponds to TRBD2 (5 bases). The germline V gene has CDR1 LGHNA and CDR2 YNFKEQ. With 0 bases removed from V and 2 bases from J, the gap between germline ends came to 14 bases. There are 16 residues in the CDR3. CDR3 amino acids: CASSQEGAAPTYEQYF. The CDR3, as DNA: TGTGCCAGCAGCCAAGAGGGAGCGGCCCCCACCTACGAGCAGTACTTC.

A note on this clonotype: Possible read error: a much larger clone is one base away. The rearrangement links TRBV12-3 or TRBV12-4 to TRBJ2-4; TRBD2 matches 8 bases. The DNA end is more similar to TRBJ2-7, so the J call may be wrong. The CDR3 runs to 14 residues. The CDR3 DNA reads TGTGCCGGCAGTCCGGGGGGGAGAGATTACGAGCAGTACTTC. This encodes CAGSPGGRDYEQYF.

This clonotype was picked up a small number of times. This sequence joins TRBV27 and TRBJ1-6, with D hard to call. This CDR3 is built from 14 residues. V lost 9 bases and J lost 0, with 9 bases in between. CDR1 MNHEY and CDR2 SMNVEV come from the germline V gene (reference sequence). As DNA, the CDR3 is TGTGCCAGTCCACAATCCTCCTATAATTCACCCCTCCACTTT. Translated, it gives CASPQSSYNSPLHF.

The rearrangement joins TRBV29-1 to TRBJ2-1; 12 nucleotides agree with TRBD2. The J segment lost 5 bases and the V segment lost 8 bases, leaving 4 bases of the junction unmatched. Germline CDR1 is SQVTM and CDR2 is ANQGSEA. There are 13 residues in the CDR3. The CDR3 protein is CSPRLAGDNEQFF. CDR3 coding DNA: TGCAGCCCCCGACTAGCGGGAGACAATGAGCAGTTCTTC.

The V call is TRBV5-1, the J call TRBJ2-7; D uncertain. This CDR3 has 13 residues. The germline CDR1 and CDR2 sequences are SGHRS and YFSETQ. The V end lost 2 bases, the J end lost 7 bases, and 13 bases lay between the germline ends. This CDR3 reads CASSLLFDNEQYF. The DNA for the CDR3 is TGCGCCAGCAGCTTACTTTTCGACAATGAGCAGTACTTC.

The chain carries TRBV10-3 and TRBJ2-7; D may be TRBD1 or TRBD2 (5 bases each). The last part of the DNA fits TRBJ2-5 better; the J call may be wrong. The CDR3 runs to 15 residues. Germline V lookup: CDR1 ENHRY, CDR2 SYGVKD. DNA of the CDR3: TGTGCCATCAGAGATGGACGGTACGAGGGGGAGACCCAGTACTTC. Residues: CAIRDGRYEGETQYF.

This clonotype appeared a few times. The J gene is TRBJ1-2, the V gene TRBV15; D is unresolved. Germline V gives CDR1 LNHNV, CDR2 YYDKDF (reference sequence). V was clipped by 5 bases and J by 3 bases, with 10 bases between them. CDR3 size: 13 residues. In DNA form, the CDR3 reads TGTGCCACCAGCTTAGACCAGGACTATGGCTACACCTTC. Translated: CATSLDQDYGYTF.

The genes are TRBV12-3 or TRBV12-4 and TRBJ2-7, with D tentatively TRBD1 or TRBD2 (6 bases each). V lost 7 bases and J 7 bases, leaving 14 bases between the germline ends. The CDR3 extends over 12 amino acids. The CDR3 DNA is TGTGCCAGCAACACGGGGGCTCGTGAGCAGTACTTC. This sequence encodes CASNTGAREQYF.

The J gene is TRBJ2-7, the V gene TRBV6-1; TRBD1 is a possible D gene (6 bases). CDR1 and CDR2 from the germline V gene are MNHNS and SASEGT. V lost 3 bases to trimming and J lost 4 bases, with 19 bases between them. This CDR3 contains 16 residues. CDR3 loop: CASSDPVQGLFYEQYF. The CDR3 nucleotides read TGTGCCAGCAGTGATCCTGTCCAGGGGTTGTTTTACGAGCAGTACTTC.

The rearrangement joins TRBV12-3 or TRBV12-4 to TRBJ1-1; maybe TRBD1 (5 bases). CDR3 length: 12 amino acids. With 4 bases removed from V and 3 bases from J, the gap between germline ends came to 6 bases. DNA of the CDR3: TGTGCCAGCAGTTGGGGGGACACTGAAGCTTTCTTT. Amino acid sequence: CASSWGDTEAFF.

With respect to this clonotype: At one end the junction does not follow the germline gene, possibly because of a read error. The rearrangement uses TRBV20-1 and TRBJ1-1, with D unresolved. This CDR3 has 15 amino acids. The germline V gene has CDR1 DFQATT and CDR2 SNEGSKA (reference sequence). The DNA for the CDR3 is TGCGGTGCTAGAGGCGCAGGAGGGATTGACACTGAAGCTTTCTTT. Translating gives CGARGAGGIDTEAFF.

This clonotype was observed at least ten times. The gene calls are TRBV28 and TRBJ2-7; tentative D call: TRBD1 (5 bases). V was cut by 2 bases and J by 0 bases, with 11 bases left in between. The CDR3 is 15 amino acids. The germline V gene encodes CDR1 MDHEN and CDR2 SYDVKM. Here the CDR3 DNA reads TGTGCCAGCAGTTTAAGGGGTAAACTCTCCTACGAGCAGTACTTC. Amino acid sequence: CASSLRGKLSYEQYF. Complete variable domain (other parts from reference TRBV28 and TRBJ2-7): DVKVTQSSRYLVKRTGEKVFLECVQDMDHENMFWYRQDPGLGLRLIYFSYDVKMKEKGDIPEGYSVSREKKERFSLILESASTNQTSMYLCASSLRGKLSYEQYFGPGTRLTVT.